A selection of T cell receptor beta chains follows, all from one sample in a study of cytomegalovirus exposure and HLA in healthy donors. Clones were sequenced by immunoSEQ multiplex PCR, and TCRdb holds only the in-frame ones, with some missing. The sample yields 110,000 or so clones, about 64% seen once. Sequenced: PBMCs. These receptors came from a man aged 18 to 35 in good health and CMV-seropositive. Each CDR3 is given with its conserved first and last residue. Fields, in order: clone size, D gene, V gene, J gene, CDR3 DNA, CDR3 protein. A D gene is named only where the DNA matches it firmly. For some rows the clone size is stated as once, few or many, or as a class when expanded; others skip it.

>.|TRBD1|TRBV6-5|TRBJ2-1
TGTGCCAGCAGTACAGACAGGGGCTCCTACAATGAGCAGTTCTTC
CASSTDRGSYNEQFF
>.|.|TRBV7-9|TRBJ2-7
TGTGCCAGCAGCAAGGGACATTACGCCGAGCAGTACTTC
CASSKGHYAEQYF
>.|.|TRBV2|TRBJ1-5
TGTGCCAGCAGTGGACAGTCCAATCAGCCCCAGCATTTT
CASSGQSNQPQHF
>.|TRBD2|TRBV11-2|TRBJ2-1
TGTGCCAGCAGCTTTATCTTACTAGCGGGGGGCAATGAGCAGTTCTTC
CASSFILLAGGNEQFF
>.|.|TRBV29-1|TRBJ1-1
TGCAGCGTGGCCTTGGGGGGGGTTGAAGCTTTCTTT
CSVALGGVEAFF
>many|.|TRBV30|TRBJ2-2
TGTGCCTGGAGTAGTTTGTCCGAGGCCGGGGAGCTGTTTTTT
CAWSSLSEAGELFF
>.|TRBD2|TRBV2|TRBJ2-5
TGTGCCAGCGGGGGGGAGGGATGGTATGGTGGGACCCAGTACTTC
CASGGEGWYGGTQYF
>.|.|TRBV27|TRBJ1-1
TGTGCCAGCTCCCTGGGGGGGCCGGGGAACGCTGAAGCTTTCTTT
CASSLGGPGNAEAFF
>.|.|TRBV5-4|TRBJ1-1
TGTGCCAGCAGCTTGGCCAGTGTGAACACTGAAGCTTTCTTT
CASSLASVNTEAFF
>.|.|TRBV6-5|TRBJ1-3
TGTGCCAGCAGTTACTCGCAGGGGAGCACCATATATTTT
CASSYSQGSTIYF
>few|.|TRBV7-9|TRBJ2-5
TGTGCCAGCAGCTCAAAGACAGGAGATCAAGAGACCCAGTACTTC
CASSSKTGDQETQYF
>.|TRBD1|TRBV4-2|TRBJ2-6
TGTGCCAGCAGCCAAGCGGCAGGGGGCGCCCGTTTCTCTGGGGCCAACGTCCTGACTTTC
CASSQAAGGARFSGANVLTF
>few|TRBD1|TRBV7-9|TRBJ1-4
TGTTCCAGCAGCTCCAGGGACAGCCTAAATGAAAAACTGTTTTTT
CSSSSRDSLNEKLFF
>.|TRBD1|TRBV2|TRBJ2-3
TGTGCCACCCTCGGGACAGACACAGATACGCAGTATTTT
CATLGTDTDTQYF
>.|.|TRBV28|TRBJ2-5
TGTGCCAGCAGTTATTTGGCCAAACTAGCCCAAGAGACCCAGTACTTC
CASSYLAKLAQETQYF
>few|TRBD2|TRBV7-3|TRBJ2-5
TGTGCCAGCAGCCAACTAGCGGGGGGTTTCGAGACCCAGTACTTC
CASSQLAGGFETQYF